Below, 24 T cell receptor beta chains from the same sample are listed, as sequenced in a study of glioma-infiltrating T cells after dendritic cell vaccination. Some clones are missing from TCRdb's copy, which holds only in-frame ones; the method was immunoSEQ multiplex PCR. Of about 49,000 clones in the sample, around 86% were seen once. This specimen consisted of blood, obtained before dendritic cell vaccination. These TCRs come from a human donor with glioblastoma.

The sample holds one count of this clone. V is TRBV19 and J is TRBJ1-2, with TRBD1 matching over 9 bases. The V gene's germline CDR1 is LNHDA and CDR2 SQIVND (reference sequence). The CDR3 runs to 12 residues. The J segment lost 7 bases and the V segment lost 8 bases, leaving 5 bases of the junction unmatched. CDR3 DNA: TGTGCCAGTCAACCGGGACAGGGTGGCTACACCTTC. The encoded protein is CASQPGQGGYTF.

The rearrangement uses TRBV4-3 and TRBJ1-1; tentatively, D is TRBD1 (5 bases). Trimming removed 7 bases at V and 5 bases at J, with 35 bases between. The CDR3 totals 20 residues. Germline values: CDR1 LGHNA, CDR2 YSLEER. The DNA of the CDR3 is TGCGCCAGCAAAACCCATGCTTTGGGGAGTATCGGGACGGGGGAGACTGAAGCTTTCTTT. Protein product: CASKTHALGSIGTGETEAFF.

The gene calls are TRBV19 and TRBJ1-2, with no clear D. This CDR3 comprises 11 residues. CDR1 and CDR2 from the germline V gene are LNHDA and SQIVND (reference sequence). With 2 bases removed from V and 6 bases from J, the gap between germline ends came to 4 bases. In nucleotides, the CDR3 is TGTGCCAGTAGTATACGTGATGGCTACACCTTC. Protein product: CASSIRDGYTF. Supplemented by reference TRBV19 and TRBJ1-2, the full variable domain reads DGGITQSPKYLFRKEGQNVTLSCEQNLNHDAMYWYRQDPGQGLRLIYYSQIVNDFQKGDIAEGYSVSREKKESFPLTVTSAQKNPTAFYLCASSIRDGYTFGSGTRLTVV.

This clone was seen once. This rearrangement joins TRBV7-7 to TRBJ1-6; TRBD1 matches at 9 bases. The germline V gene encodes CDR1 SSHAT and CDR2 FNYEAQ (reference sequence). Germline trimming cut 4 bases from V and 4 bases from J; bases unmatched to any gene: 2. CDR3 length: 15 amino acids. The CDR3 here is CASSSGTGYNSPLHF. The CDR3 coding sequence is TGTGCCAGCAGCTCTGGGACAGGGTATAATTCACCCCTCCACTTT.

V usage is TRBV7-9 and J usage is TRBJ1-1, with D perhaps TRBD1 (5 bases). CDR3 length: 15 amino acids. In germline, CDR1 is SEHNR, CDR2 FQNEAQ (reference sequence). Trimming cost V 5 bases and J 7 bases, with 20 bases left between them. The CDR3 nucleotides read TGTGCCAGCAGCATGGACATGGGCTATAGAAGTGAAGCTTTCTTT. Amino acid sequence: CASSMDMGYRSEAFF.

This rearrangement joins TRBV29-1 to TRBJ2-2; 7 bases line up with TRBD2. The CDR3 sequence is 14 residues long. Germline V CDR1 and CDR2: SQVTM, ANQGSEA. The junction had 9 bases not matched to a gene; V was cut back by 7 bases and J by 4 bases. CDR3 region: CSGGWGGSTGELFF. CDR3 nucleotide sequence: TGCAGCGGGGGGTGGGGAGGGAGCACCGGGGAGCTGTTTTTT.

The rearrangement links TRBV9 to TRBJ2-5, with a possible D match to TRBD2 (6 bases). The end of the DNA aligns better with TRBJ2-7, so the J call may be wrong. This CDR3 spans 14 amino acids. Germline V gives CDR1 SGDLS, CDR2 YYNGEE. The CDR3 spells CASSVDPGEGEQYF. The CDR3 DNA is TGTGCCAGCAGCGTAGACCCGGGAGAGGGCGAGCAGTACTTC.

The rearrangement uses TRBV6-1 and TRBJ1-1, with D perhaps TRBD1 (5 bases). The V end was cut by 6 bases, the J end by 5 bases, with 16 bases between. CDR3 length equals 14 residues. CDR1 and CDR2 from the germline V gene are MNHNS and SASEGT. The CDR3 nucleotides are TGTGCCAGCAGGGACCGGGGGGTAAGGACTGAAGCTTTCTTT. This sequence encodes CASRDRGVRTEAFF.

The CDR3 is CASSIFQGAGGYTF. The CDR3 bases are TGTGCCAGTAGTATCTTCCAGGGGGCAGGTGGCTACACCTTC. This chain uses TRBV19 with TRBJ1-2; 8 bases are a match to TRBD1. Germline CDR1 is LNHDA and CDR2 is SQIVND (reference sequence). The CDR3 totals 14 residues. Trimming at V came to 3 bases and at J to 7 bases, leaving 7 bases not matched to a gene.

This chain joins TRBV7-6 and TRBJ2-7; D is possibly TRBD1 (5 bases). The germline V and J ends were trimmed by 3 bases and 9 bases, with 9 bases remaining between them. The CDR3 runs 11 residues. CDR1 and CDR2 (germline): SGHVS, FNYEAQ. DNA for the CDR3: TGTGCCAGCAGCTTGGGGCAAGGGCAGTACTTC. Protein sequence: CASSLGQGQYF.

CDR3 nucleotides: TGTGCCAGCAGCTCCCACCGACAGGGCAGCGGCTACACCTTC. This encodes CASSSHRQGSGYTF. The chain links TRBV7-2 to TRBJ1-2, with TRBD1 identical over 7 bases. This CDR3 comprises 14 residues. The germline CDR1 and CDR2 sequences are SGHTA and FQGNSA. After removal of 4 bases from V and 8 bases from J, the junction contained 10 bases not matched to a gene.

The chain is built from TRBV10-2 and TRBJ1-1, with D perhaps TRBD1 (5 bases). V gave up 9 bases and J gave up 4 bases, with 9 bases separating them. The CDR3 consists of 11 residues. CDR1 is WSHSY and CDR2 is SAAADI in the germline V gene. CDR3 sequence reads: CASWGGTEAFF. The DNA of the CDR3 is TGCGCCAGTTGGGGGGGCACTGAAGCTTTCTTT.

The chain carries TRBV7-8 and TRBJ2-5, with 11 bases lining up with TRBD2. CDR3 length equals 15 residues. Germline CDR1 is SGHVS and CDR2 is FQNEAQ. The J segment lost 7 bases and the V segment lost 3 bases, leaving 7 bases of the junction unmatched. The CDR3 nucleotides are TGTGCCAGCAGCTTGGGACTAGCGGTTAGGGGGACCCAGTACTTC. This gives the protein CASSLGLAVRGTQYF.

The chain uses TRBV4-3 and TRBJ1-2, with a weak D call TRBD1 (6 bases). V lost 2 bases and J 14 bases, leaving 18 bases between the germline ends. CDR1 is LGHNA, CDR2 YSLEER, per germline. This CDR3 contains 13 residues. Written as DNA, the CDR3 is TGCGCCAGCAGCCAAACATTCCGGACAGTCTCAACCTTC. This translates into CASSQTFRTVSTF.

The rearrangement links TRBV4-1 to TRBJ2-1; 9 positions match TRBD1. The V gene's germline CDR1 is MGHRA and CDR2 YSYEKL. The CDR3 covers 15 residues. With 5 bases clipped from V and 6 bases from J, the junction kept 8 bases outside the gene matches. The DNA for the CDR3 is TGCGCCAGCAGCGCTATAGACAGGGGGGGCAATGAGCAGTTCTTC. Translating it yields CASSAIDRGGNEQFF.

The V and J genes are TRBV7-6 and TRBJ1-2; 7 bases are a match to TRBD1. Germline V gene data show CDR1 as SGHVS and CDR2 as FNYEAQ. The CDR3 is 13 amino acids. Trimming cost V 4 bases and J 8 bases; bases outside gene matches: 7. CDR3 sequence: CASSSPGGRGYTF. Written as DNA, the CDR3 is TGTGCCAGCAGCTCCCCAGGGGGACGGGGCTACACCTTC.

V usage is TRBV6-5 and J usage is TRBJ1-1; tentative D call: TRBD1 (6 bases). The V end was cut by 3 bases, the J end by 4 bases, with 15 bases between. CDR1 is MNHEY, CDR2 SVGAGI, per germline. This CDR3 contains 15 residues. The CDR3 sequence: CASSYQPGVGTEAFF. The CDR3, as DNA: TGTGCCAGCAGTTATCAGCCAGGGGTTGGCACTGAAGCTTTCTTT.

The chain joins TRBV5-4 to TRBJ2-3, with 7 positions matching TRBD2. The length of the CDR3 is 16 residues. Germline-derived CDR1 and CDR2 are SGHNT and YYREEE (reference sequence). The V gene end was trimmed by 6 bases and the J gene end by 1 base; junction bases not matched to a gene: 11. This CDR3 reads CASTLGGGRGTDTQYF. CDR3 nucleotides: TGTGCCAGCACCCTTGGGGGGGGACGGGGCACAGATACGCAGTATTTT.

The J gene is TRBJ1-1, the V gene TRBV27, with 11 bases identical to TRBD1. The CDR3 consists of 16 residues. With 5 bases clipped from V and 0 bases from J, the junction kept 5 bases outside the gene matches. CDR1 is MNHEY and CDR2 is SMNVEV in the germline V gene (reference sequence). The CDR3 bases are TGTGCCAGCAGTCTGAGGACAGGGGGCATGAACACTGAAGCTTTCTTT. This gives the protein CASSLRTGGMNTEAFF.

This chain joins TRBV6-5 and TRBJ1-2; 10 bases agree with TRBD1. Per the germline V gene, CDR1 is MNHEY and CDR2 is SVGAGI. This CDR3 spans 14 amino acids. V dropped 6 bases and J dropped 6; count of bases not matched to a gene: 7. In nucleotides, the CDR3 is TGTGCCAGCAGAGCAACGGGACAGGGGCATGGCTACACCTTC. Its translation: CASRATGQGHGYTF.

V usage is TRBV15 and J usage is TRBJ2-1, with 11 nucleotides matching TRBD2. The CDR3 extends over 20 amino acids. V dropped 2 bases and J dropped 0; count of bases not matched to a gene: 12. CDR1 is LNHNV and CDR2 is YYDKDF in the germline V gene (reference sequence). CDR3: CATSRSLGGSGRASYNEQFF. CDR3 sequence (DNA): TGTGCCACCAGCAGATCCCTTGGTGGTAGCGGGAGGGCCTCCTACAATGAGCAGTTCTTC. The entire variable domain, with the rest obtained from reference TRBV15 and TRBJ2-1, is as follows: DAMVIQNPRYQVTQFGKPVTLSCSQTLNHNVMYWYQQKSSQAPKLLFHYYDKDFNNEADTPDNFQSRRPNTSFCFLDIRSPGLGDTAMYLCATSRSLGGSGRASYNEQFFGPGTRLTVL.

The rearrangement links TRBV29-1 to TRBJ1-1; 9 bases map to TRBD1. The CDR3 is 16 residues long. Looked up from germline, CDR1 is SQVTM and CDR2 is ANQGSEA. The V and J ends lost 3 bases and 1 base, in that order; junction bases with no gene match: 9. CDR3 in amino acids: CSVDPTDRGWNTEAFF. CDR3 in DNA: TGCAGCGTTGACCCCACAGACAGGGGGTGGAACACTGAAGCTTTCTTT.

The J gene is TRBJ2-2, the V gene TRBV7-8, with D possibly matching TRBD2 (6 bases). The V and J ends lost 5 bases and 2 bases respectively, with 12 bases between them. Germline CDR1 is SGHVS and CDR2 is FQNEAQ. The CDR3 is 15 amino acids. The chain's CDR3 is CASSPGAENTGELFF. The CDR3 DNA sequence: TGTGCCAGCAGCCCGGGAGCGGAAAACACCGGGGAGCTGTTTTTT.

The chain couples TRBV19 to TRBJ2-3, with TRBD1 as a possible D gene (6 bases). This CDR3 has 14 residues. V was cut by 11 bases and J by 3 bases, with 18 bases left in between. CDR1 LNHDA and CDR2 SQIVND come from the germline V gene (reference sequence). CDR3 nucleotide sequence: TGTGCCGTACAGGGAATGCAGTCAACAGATACGCAGTATTTT. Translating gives CAVQGMQSTDTQYF.